What follows describes a single T cell receptor (beta chain). The sample is drawn from a study of T cell responses to AZD1222 COVID-19 vaccine. TCRdb keeps only in-frame clones here, not all; method: immunoSEQ multiplex PCR. Of 100,000 or so clones in the sample, roughly 85% are singletons; the top ten hold less than 2.5%. CDR1 and CDR2 from the germline V gene are SGHRS and YFSETQ. J gave up 4 bases and V 1 base, and 2 bases lay outside the gene matches. The CDR3 is 15 amino acids. This TCR was sampled from an adult who received the AZD1222 COVID-19 vaccine. The source material was peripheral blood, sampled 28 days after the second AZD1222 dose. J is TRBJ2-2 and V is TRBV5-1; TRBD1 aligns across 9 bases. CDR3 DNA sequence: TGCGCCAGCAGCTTGAGACAGGGGGGCACCGGGGAGCTGTTTTTT. Translated: CASSLRQGGTGELFF.